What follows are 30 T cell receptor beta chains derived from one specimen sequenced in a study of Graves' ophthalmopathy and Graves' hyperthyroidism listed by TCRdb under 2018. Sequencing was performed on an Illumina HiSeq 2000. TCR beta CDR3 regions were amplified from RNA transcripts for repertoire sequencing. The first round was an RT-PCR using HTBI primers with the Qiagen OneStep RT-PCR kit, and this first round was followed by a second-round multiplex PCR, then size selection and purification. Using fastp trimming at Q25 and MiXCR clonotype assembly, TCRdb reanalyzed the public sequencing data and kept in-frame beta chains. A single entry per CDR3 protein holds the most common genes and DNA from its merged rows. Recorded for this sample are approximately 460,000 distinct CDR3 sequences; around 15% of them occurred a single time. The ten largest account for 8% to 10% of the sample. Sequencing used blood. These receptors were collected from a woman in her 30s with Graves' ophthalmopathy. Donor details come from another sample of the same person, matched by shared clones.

The CDR3 region is CASSGQGAKDTEAFF. The CDR3 DNA reads TGTGCCAGCAGTGGCCAGGGGGCGAAGGACACTGAAGCTTTCTTT. V is TRBV2 and J is TRBJ1-1; 8 positions agree with TRBD1. The V segment lost 4 bases and the J segment 3 bases; nucleotides outside the gene matches: 7. The CDR3 runs to 15 residues. Germline CDR1 reads SNHLY; CDR2 reads FYNNEI.

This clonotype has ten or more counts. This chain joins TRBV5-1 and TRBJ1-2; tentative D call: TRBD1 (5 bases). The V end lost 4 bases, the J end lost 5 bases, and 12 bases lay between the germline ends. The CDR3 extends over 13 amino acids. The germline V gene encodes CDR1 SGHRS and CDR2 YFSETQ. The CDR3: CASSIGTAYGYTF. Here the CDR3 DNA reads TGCGCCAGCAGCATCGGGACGGCTTATGGCTACACCTTC.

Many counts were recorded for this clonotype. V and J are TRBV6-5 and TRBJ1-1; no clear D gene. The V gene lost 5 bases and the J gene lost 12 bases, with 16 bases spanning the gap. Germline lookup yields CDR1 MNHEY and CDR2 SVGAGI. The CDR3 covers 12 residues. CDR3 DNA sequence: TGTGCCAGCAGTCCTGGGGAGGGTGGTTCTTTCTTT. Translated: CASSPGEGGSFF.

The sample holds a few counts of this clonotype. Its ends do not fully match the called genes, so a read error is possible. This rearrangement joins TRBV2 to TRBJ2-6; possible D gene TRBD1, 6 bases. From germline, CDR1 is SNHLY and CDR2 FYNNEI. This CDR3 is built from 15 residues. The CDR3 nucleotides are TGTGCCTGCAGTGAACAGGGCTCTGGGGCCAACGTCCTGACTTTC. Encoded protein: CACSEQGSGANVLTF.

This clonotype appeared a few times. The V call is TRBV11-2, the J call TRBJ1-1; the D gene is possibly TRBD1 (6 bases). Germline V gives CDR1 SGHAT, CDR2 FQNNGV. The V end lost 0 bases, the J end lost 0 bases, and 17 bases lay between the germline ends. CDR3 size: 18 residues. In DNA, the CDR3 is TGTGCCAGCAGCTTAGATTTCAGGACAGTAAATTTGAACACTGAAGCTTTCTTT. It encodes CASSLDFRTVNLNTEAFF.

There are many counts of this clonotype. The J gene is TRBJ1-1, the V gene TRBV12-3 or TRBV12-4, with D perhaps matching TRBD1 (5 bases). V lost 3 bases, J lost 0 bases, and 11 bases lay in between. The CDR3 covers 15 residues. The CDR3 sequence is CASSLLGELNTEAFF. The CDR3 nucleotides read TGTGCCAGCAGTTTGTTGGGGGAGTTGAACACTGAAGCTTTCTTT.

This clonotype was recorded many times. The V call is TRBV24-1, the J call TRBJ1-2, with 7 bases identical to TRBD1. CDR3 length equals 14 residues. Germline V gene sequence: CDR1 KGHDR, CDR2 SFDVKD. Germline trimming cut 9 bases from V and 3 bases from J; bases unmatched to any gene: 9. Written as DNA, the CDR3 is TGTGCCACCCAAGGAGGACAGGATTACTATGGCTACACCTTC. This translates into CATQGGQDYYGYTF.

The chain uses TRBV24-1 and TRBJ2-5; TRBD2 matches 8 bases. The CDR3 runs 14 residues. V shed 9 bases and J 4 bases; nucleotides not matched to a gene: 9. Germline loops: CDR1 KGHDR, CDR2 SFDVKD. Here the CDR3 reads CATAGTSGVETQYF. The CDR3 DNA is TGTGCCACCGCCGGGACTAGTGGGGTAGAGACCCAGTACTTC.

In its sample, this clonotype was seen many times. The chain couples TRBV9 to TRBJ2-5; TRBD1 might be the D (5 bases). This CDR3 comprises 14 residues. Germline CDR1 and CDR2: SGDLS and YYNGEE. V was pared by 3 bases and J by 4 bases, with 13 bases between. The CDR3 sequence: CASSAQQGGETQYF. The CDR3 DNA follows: TGTGCCAGCAGCGCGCAGCAGGGTGGAGAGACCCAGTACTTC. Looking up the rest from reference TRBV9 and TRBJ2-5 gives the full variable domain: DSGVTQTPKHLITATGQRVTLRCSPRSGDLSVYWYQQSLDQGLQFLIQYYNGEERAKGNILERFSAQQFPDLHSELNLSSLELGDSALYFCASSAQQGGETQYFGPGTRLLVL.

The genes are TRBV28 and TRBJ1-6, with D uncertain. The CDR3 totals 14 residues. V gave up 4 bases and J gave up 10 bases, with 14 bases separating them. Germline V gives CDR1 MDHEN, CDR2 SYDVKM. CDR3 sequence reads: CASSYTGERSPLHF. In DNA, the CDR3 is TGTGCCAGCAGTTACACCGGTGAGAGGTCACCCCTCCACTTT.

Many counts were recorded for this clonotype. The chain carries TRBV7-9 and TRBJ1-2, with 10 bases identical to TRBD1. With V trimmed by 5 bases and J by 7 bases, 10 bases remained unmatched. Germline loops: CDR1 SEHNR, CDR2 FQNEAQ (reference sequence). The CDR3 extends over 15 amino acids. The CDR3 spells CASSRLDRGSFGYTF. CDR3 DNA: TGTGCCAGCAGCCGACTGGACAGGGGGTCTTTTGGCTACACCTTC.

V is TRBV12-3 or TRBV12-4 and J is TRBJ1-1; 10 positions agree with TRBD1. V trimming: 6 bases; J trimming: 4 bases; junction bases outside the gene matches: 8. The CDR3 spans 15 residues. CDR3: CASRGGGQGFTEAFF. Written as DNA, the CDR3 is TGTGCCAGCAGGGGTGGGGGACAGGGGTTCACTGAAGCTTTCTTT.

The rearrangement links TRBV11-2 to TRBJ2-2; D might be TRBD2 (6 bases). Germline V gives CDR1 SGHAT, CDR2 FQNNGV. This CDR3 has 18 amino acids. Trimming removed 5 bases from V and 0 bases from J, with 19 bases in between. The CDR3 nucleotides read TGTGCCAGCAGCCCCACTCTAGATAGCGGCCCGAACACCGGGGAGCTGTTTTTT. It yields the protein CASSPTLDSGPNTGELFF.

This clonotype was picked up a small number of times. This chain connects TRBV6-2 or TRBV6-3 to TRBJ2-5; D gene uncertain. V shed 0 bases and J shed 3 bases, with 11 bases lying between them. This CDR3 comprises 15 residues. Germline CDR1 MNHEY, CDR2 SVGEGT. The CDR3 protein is CASSYSIVGKETQYF. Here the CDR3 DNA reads TGTGCCAGCAGTTACTCGATAGTGGGGAAAGAGACCCAGTACTTC.

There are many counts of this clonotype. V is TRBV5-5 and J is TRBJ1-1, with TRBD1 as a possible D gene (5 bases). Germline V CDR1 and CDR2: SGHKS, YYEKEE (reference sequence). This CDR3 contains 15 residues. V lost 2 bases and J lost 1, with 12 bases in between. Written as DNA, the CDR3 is TGTGCCAGCAGCTTCCCGGGACGGAAGAACACTGAAGCTTTCTTT. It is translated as CASSFPGRKNTEAFF. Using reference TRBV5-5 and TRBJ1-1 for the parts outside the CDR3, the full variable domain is DAGVTQSPTHLIKTRGQQVTLRCSPISGHKSVSWYQQVLGQGPQFIFQYYEKEERGRGNFPDRFSARQFPNYSSELNVNALLLGDSALYLCASSFPGRKNTEAFFGQGTRLTVV.

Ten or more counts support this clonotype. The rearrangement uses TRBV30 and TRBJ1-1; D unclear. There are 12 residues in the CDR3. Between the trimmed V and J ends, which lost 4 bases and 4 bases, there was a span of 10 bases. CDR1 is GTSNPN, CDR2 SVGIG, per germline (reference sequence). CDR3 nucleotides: TGTGCCTGGACCGGGGTTTTCACTGAAGCTTTCTTT. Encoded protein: CAWTGVFTEAFF.

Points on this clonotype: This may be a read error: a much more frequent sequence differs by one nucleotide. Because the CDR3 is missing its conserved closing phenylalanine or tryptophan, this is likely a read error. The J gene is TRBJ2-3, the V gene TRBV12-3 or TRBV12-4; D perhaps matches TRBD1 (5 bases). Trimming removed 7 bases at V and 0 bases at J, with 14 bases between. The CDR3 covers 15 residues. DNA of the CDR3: TGTGCCAGCACCCAGACAGTCCCTAGCACAGATACGCAGTATTGT. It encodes CASTQTVPSTDTQYC.

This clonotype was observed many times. The CDR3 protein is CASSLNPGLVHEQYF. The CDR3, as DNA: TGTGCCAGCAGTTTAAATCCTGGGTTGGTCCACGAGCAGTACTTC. The V call is TRBV28, the J call TRBJ2-7; D is undetermined. Trimming left V 2 bases short and J 5 bases short, with 16 bases between. Per the germline V gene, CDR1 is MDHEN and CDR2 is SYDVKM. The CDR3 length is 15 residues. Filled out from reference TRBV28 and TRBJ2-7, the complete variable domain reads DVKVTQSSRYLVKRTGEKVFLECVQDMDHENMFWYRQDPGLGLRLIYFSYDVKMKEKGDIPEGYSVSREKKERFSLILESASTNQTSMYLCASSLNPGLVHEQYFGPGTRLTVT.

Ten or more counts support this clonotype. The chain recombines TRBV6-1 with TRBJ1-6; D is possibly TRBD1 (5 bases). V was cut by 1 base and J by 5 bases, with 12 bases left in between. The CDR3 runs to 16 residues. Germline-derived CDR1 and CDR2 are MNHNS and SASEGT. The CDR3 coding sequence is TGTGCCAGCAGTGAAGGACGGACAAAGAATAATTCACCCCTCCACTTT. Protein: CASSEGRTKNNSPLHF.

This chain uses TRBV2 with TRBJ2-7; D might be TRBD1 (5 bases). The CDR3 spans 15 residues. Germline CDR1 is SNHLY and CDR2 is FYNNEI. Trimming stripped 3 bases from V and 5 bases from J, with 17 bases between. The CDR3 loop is CASSDRGQGGHEQYF. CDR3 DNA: TGTGCCAGCAGTGATAGGGGCCAGGGCGGTCACGAGCAGTACTTC.

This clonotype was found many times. The CDR3 sequence is CSAPTGGYNYGYTF. The CDR3 DNA reads as TGCAGTGCCCCCACGGGCGGATATAACTATGGCTACACCTTC. V is TRBV20-1 and J is TRBJ1-2, with unresolved D. Looked up from germline, CDR1 is DFQATT and CDR2 is SNEGSKA (reference sequence). Trimming stripped 6 bases from V and 1 base from J, with 15 bases between. The CDR3 covers 14 residues.

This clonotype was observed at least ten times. This chain's CDR3 is CASSRLSAYEQYF. CDR3 nucleotide sequence: TGTGCCAGCAGTCGACTTAGCGCCTACGAGCAGTACTTC. The V gene is TRBV6-1, the J gene TRBJ2-7, with TRBD2 as a possible D gene (5 bases). Trimming took off 5 bases at V and 2 bases at J, with 10 bases between the two ends. The CDR3 is 13 residues long. Looked up from germline, CDR1 is MNHNS and CDR2 is SASEGT.

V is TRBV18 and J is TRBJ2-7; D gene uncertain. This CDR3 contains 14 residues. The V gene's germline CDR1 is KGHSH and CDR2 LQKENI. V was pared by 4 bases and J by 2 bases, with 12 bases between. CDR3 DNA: TGTGCCAGCTCACTCCCGGCACGGGCCTACGAGCAGTACTTC. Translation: CASSLPARAYEQYF.

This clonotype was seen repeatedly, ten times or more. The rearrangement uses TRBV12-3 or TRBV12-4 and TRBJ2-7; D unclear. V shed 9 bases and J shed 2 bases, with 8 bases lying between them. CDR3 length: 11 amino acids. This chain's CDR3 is CASSKTYEQYF. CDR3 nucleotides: TGTGCCAGTAGCAAGACCTACGAGCAGTACTTC.

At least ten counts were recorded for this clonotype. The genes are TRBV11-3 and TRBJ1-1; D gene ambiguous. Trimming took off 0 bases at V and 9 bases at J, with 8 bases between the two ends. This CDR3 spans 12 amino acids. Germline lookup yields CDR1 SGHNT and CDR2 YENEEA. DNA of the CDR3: TGTGCCAGCAGCTTAGAGGGAAGTAAAGCTTTCTTT. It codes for CASSLEGSKAFF.

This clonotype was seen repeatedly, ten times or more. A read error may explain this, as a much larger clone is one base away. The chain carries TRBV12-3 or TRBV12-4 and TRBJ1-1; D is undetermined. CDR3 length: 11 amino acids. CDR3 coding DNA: TGTGCCGGCAGTTTTGGCACTGAAGCTTTCTTT. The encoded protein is CAGSFGTEAFF.

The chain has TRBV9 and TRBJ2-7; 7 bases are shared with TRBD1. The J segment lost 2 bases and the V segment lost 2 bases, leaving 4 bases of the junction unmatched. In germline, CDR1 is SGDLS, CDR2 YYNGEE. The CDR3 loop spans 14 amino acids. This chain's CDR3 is CASSVRTGTYEQYF. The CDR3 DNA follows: TGTGCCAGCAGCGTCCGGACAGGAACCTACGAGCAGTACTTC.

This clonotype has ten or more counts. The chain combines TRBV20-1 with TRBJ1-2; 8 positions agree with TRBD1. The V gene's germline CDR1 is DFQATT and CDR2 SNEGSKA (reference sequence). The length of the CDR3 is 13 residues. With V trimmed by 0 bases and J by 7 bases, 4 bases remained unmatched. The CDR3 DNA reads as TGCAGTGCTAGAGATCAGGGGGCGGTTGGCTACACCTTC. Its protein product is CSARDQGAVGYTF.

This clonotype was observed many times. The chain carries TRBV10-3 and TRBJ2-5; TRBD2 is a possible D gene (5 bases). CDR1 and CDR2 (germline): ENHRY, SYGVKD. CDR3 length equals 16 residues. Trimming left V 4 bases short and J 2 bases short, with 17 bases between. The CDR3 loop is CAISGGAAAKQETQYF. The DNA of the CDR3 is TGTGCCATCAGTGGGGGTGCAGCGGCAAAGCAAGAGACCCAGTACTTC.

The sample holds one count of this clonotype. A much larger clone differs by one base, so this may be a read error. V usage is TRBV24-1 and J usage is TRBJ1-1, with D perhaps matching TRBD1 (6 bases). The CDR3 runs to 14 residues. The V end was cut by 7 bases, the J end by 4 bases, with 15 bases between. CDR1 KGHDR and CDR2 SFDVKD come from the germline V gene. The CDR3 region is CATRNTGLPTEAFF. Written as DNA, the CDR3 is TGTGCCACCAGGAATACAGGGCTGCCCACTGAAGCTTTCTTT.